A single sample gave rise to the 9 T cell receptor beta chains below, sequenced in a study of control samples from healthy donors and cancer patients. TCRdb's copy holds only in-frame clones and misses some; the assay was immunoSEQ multiplex PCR. This repertoire shows 79,000 or so clones, roughly 91% found once; its top ten account for roughly a tenth. The sample consisted of PBMCs. These receptors were collected from a woman between 45 and 60 years old with colorectal cancer.

CDR3 bases: TGTGCCACCAGCAGAGGGGGGTTTACAGATACGCAGTATTTT. Protein: CATSRGGFTDTQYF. This chain connects TRBV15 to TRBJ2-3; D assignment may be TRBD1 or TRBD2 (5 bases each). Trimming took off 1 base at V and 3 bases at J, with 8 bases between the two ends. Per germline, CDR1 LNHNV and CDR2 YYDKDF (reference sequence). The CDR3 length is 14 residues.

This clone was detected once. The chain combines TRBV6-2 or TRBV6-3 with TRBJ2-3; D unresolved. V lost 5 bases and J 2 bases, leaving 2 bases between the germline ends. Germline values: CDR1 MNHEY, CDR2 SVGEGT. The CDR3 consists of 11 residues. In nucleotides, the CDR3 is TGTGCCAGCAGTCACACAGATACGCAGTATTTT. Protein sequence: CASSHTDTQYF.

This clone has a single count. This chain uses TRBV6-1 with TRBJ2-3; 11 nucleotides match TRBD2. This CDR3 is 17 amino acids long. V shed 2 bases and J 2 bases; nucleotides not matched to a gene: 6. The V gene's germline CDR1 is MNHNS and CDR2 SASEGT. CDR3 bases: TGTGCCAGCAGTGAAATGGTAGCGGGGGGGACCACAGATACGCAGTATTTT. Encoded protein: CASSEMVAGGTTDTQYF.

The count of this clone is one. The chain has TRBV28 and TRBJ1-2; possibly TRBD1 for D (5 bases). CDR1 is MDHEN, CDR2 SYDVKM, per germline. The CDR3 contains 14 residues. The V end was cut by 3 bases, the J end by 7 bases, with 15 bases between. This CDR3 is CASSFGRGASGYTF. The DNA for the CDR3 is TGTGCCAGCAGTTTCGGGAGGGGCGCCTCTGGCTACACCTTC.

The V call is TRBV15, the J call TRBJ2-7, with 7 bases aligning to TRBD1. Germline V gene data show CDR1 as LNHNV and CDR2 as YYDKDF (reference sequence). The CDR3 is 14 amino acids. J gave up 3 bases and V 5 bases, and 7 bases lay outside the gene matches. The CDR3: CATSARQGDYEQYV. As DNA, the CDR3 is TGTGCCACCAGCGCCCGACAGGGAGACTACGAGCAGTACGTC.

This chain links TRBV7-2 with TRBJ1-1, with D perhaps matching TRBD1 (5 bases). CDR1 and CDR2 (germline): SGHTA, FQGNSA. This CDR3 contains 13 residues. Trimming took off 5 bases at V and 2 bases at J, with 9 bases between the two ends. The CDR3 is CASSRQSNTEAFF. CDR3 bases: TGTGCCAGCAGCCGACAGAGTAACACTGAAGCTTTCTTT.

The chain links TRBV27 to TRBJ2-3; the match to TRBD2 covers 13 bases. This CDR3 is 16 amino acids long. Germline CDR1 and CDR2: MNHEY and SMNVEV (reference sequence). V dropped 4 bases and J dropped 8; count of bases not matched to a gene: 9. CDR3 amino acids: CASSSKTSGGRGTQYF. The CDR3, as DNA: TGTGCCAGCAGTTCCAAGACTAGCGGGGGGCGGGGTACGCAGTATTTT.

This chain connects TRBV21-1 to TRBJ2-5; no DNA check was done on the table's D call, TRBD2. TRBV21-1 is deemed a pseudogene. CDR3 length equals 16 residues. This chain's CDR3 is CASSDLRLAVQETQYF. In nucleotides, the CDR3 is TGTGCCAGCAGCGACCTGAGACTAGCGGTACAAGAGACCCAGTACTTC.

The chain uses TRBV5-1 and TRBJ1-1; 7 nucleotides line up with TRBD1. The CDR3 has 14 residues. The germline gives CDR1 SGHRS, CDR2 YFSETQ. J was trimmed by 0 bases and V by 3 bases; bases with no gene match: 2. CDR3 in DNA: TGCGCCAGCAGCTGGGACAGCCTGAACACTGAAGCTTTCTTT. Its protein product is CASSWDSLNTEAFF.